Sequencing of this T cell receptor beta chain was carried out in a study of human T cells and chemical hapten exposure. Whole-study results and caveats: Alopecia affecting every donor means their immune response may not match healthy people's.

TCRdb reprocessed the RACE reads via MiXCR and lists one record per CDR3 protein. The table lists a few hundred thousand distinct CDR3 sequences, approximately 5% of them singletons. Specified time point: pre-sensitization, week 0. Treatment here: therapeutic diphenylcyclopropenone sensitization with weekly scalp DPC. Looked up from germline, CDR1 is SGDLS and CDR2 is YYNGEE. The CDR3 runs to 14 residues. Trimming pared 4 bases from V and 1 base from J, leaving 11 bases between. Notes on this clonotype: Antigen specificity is unknown.

Sequencing was performed on whole blood, taken in connection with sensitization to the hapten diphenylcyclopropenone (DPC). The rearrangement joins TRBV9 to TRBJ1-1; D unclear. The TCR comes from a woman aged 18 to 35 with alopecia areata. Some clones in this sample may be carry-over from other donors' samples. The CDR3 loop is CASSLSLANTEAFF. CDR3 DNA sequence: TGTGCCAGCAGCCTTTCGTTAGCGAACACTGAAGCTTTCTTT.